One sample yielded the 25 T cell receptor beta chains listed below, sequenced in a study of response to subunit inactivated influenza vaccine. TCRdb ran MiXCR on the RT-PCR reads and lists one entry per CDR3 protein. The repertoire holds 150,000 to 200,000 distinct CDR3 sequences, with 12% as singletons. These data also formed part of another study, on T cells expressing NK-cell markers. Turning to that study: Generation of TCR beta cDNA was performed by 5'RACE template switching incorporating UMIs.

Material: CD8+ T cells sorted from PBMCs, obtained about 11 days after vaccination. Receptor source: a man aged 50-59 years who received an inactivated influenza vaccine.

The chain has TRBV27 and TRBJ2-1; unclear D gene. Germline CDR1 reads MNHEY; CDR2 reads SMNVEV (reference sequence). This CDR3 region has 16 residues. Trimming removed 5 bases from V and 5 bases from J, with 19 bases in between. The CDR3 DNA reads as TGTGCCAGCAGTCTGACGGCGACCTCATTGAACAATGAGCAGTTCTTC. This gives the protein CASSLTATSLNNEQFF.

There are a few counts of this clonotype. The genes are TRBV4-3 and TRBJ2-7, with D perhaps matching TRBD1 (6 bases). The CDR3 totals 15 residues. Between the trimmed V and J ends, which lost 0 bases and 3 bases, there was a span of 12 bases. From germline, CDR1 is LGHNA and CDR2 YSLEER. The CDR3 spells CASSQDLDSYYEQYF. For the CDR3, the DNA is TGCGCCAGCAGCCAAGATCTGGACAGCTACTACGAGCAGTACTTC.

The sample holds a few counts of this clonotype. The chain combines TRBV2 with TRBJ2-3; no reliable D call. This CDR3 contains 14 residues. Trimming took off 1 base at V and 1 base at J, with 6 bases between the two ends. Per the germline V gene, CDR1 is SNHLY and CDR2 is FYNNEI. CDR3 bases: TGTGCCAGCAGTGAAGTCGGCGGCACAGATACGCAGTATTTT. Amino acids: CASSEVGGTDTQYF.

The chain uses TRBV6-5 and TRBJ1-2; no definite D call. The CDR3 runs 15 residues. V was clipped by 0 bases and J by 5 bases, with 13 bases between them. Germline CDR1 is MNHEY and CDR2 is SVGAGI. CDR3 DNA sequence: TGTGCCAGCAGTTACTCTAGGGTACCTGGTTATGGCTACACCTTC. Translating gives CASSYSRVPGYGYTF.

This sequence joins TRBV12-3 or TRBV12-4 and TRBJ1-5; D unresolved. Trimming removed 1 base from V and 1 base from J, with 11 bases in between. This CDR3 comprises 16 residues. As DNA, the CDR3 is TGTGCCAGCAGTTTAGGCGGGCCTGGCAGCAATCAGCCCCAGCATTTT. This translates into CASSLGGPGSNQPQHF.

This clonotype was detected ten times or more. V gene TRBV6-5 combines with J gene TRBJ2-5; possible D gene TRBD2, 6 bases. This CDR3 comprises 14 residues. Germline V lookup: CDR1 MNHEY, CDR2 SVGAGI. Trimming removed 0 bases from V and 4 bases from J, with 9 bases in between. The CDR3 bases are TGTGCCAGCAGTTACTCAGGAGGGACAGAGACCCAGTACTTC. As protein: CASSYSGGTETQYF.

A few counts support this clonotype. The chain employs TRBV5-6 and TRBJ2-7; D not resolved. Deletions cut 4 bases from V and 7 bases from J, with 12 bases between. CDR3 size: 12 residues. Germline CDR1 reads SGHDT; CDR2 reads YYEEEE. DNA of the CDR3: TGTGCCAGCAGCACGACGGGTCGGGAGCAGTACTTC. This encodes CASSTTGREQYF.

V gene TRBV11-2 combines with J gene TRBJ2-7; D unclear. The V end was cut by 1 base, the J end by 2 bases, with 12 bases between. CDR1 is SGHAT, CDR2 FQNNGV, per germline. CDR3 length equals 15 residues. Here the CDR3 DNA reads TGTGCCAGCAGCTTAGGGACCGCAGCCGCCTACGAGCAGTACTTC. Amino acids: CASSLGTAAAYEQYF.

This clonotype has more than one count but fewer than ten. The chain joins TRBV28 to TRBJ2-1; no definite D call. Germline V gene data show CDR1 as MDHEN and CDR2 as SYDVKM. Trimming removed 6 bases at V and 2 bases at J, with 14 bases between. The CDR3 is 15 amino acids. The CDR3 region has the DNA TGTGCCAGCAGCTCAACGCCCAGGACCTACAATGAGCAGTTCTTC. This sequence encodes CASSSTPRTYNEQFF.

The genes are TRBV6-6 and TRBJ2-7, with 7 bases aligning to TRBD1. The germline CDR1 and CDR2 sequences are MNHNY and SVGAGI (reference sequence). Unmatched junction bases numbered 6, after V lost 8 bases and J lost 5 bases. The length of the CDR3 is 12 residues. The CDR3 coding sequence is TGTGCCAGCTCACAGACAGGGAACGAGCAGTACTTC. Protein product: CASSQTGNEQYF.

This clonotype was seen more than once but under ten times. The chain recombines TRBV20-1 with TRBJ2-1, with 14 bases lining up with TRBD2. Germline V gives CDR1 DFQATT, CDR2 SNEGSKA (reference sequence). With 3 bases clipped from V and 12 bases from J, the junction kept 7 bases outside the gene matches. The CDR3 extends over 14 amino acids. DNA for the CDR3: TGCAGTGCTAGGGCCGGGACTAGCGGGAGAATGCAGTTCTTC. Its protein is CSARAGTSGRMQFF.

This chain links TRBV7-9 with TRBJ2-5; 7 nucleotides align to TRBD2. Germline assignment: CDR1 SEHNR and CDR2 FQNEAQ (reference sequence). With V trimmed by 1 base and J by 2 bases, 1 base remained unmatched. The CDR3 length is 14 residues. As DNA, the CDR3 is TGTGCCAGCAGCTTAGTGGGAGGGCAAGAGACCCAGTACTTC. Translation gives CASSLVGGQETQYF.

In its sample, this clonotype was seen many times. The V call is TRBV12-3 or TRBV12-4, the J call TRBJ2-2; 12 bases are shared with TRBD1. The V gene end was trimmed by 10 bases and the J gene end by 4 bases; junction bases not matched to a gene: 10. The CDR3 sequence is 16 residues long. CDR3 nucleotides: TGTGCCACCTCCGGGACAGGGGGCCTCGTCACCGGGGAGCTGTTTTTT. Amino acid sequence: CATSGTGGLVTGELFF.

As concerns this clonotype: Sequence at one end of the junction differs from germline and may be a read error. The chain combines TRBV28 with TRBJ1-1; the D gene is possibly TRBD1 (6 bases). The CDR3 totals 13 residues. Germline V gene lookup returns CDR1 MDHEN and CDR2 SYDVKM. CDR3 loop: CASSLSWGARAFF. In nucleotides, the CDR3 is TGTGCCAGTAGTTTAAGTTGGGGGGCGAGAGCTTTCTTT. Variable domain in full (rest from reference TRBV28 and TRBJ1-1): DVKVTQSSRYLVKRTGEKVFLECVQDMDHENMFWYRQDPGLGLRLIYFSYDVKMKEKGDIPEGYSVSREKKERFSLILESASTNQTSMYLCASSLSWGARAFFGQGTRLTVV.

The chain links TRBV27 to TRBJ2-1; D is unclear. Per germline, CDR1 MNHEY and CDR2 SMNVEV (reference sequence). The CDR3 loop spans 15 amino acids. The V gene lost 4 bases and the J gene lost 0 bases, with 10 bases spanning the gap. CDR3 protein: CASSSSTSSYNEQFF. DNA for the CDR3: TGTGCCAGCAGTTCGTCTACGAGCTCCTACAATGAGCAGTTCTTC.

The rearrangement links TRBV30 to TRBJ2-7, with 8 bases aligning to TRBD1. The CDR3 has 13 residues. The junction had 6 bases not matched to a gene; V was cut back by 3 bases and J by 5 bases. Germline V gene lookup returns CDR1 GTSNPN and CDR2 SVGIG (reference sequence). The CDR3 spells CAWRGTGFNEQYF. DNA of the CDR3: TGTGCCTGGAGAGGGACAGGTTTTAACGAGCAGTACTTC. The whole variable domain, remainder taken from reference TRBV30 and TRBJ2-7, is SQTIHQWPATLVQPVGSPLSLECTVEGTSNPNLYWYRQAAGRGLQLLFYSVGIGQISSEVPQNLSASRPQDRQFILSSKKLLLSDSGFYLCAWRGTGFNEQYFGPGTRLTVT.

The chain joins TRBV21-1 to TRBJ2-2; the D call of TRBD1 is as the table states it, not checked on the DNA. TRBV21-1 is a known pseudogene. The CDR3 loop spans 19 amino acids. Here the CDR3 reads CASSKAPPGQSGFTGELFF. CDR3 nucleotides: TGTGCCAGCAGCAAAGCGCCACCGGGACAGAGTGGATTCACCGGGGAGCTGTTTTTT.

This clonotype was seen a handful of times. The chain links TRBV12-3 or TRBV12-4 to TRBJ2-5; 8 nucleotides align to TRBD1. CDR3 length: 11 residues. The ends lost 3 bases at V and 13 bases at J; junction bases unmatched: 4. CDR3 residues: CASSLGQDSYF. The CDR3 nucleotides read TGTGCCAGCAGTTTGGGACAGGACTCGTACTTC.

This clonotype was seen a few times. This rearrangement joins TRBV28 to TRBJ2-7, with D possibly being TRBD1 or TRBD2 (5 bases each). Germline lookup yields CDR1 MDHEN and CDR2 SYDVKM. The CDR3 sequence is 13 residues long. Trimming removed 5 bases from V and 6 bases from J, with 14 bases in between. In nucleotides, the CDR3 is TGTGCCAGCAGTGACCGGGGCCCAAGCGAGCAGTACTTC. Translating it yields CASSDRGPSEQYF. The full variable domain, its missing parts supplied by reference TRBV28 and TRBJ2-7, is DVKVTQSSRYLVKRTGEKVFLECVQDMDHENMFWYRQDPGLGLRLIYFSYDVKMKEKGDIPEGYSVSREKKERFSLILESASTNQTSMYLCASSDRGPSEQYFGPGTRLTVT.

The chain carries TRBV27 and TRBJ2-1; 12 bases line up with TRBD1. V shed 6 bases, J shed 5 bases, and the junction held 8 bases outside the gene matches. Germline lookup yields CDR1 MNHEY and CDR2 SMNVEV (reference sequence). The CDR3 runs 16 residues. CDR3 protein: CASSRGTGGIDNEQFF. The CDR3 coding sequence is TGTGCCAGCAGCCGGGGGACAGGGGGCATAGACAATGAGCAGTTCTTC.

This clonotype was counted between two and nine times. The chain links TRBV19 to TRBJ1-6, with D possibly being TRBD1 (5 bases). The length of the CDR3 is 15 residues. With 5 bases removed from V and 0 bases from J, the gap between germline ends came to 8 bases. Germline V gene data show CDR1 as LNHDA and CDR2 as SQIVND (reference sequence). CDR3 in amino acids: CASSWGSSYNSPLHF. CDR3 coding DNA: TGTGCCAGTAGTTGGGGGAGCTCCTATAATTCACCCCTCCACTTT.

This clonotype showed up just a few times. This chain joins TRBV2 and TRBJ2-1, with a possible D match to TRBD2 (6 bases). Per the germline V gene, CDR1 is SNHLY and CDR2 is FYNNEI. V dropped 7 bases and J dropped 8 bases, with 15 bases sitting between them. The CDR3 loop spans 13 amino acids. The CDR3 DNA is TGTGCCAGCAACCGCGTACTAGCCCATGAGCAGTTCTTC. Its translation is CASNRVLAHEQFF.

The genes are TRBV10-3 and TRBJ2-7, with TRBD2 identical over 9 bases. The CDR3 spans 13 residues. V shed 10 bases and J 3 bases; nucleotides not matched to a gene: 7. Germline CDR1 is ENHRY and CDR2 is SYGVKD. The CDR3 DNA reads TGTGCCACCTTAGCGGGGGACCGCTACGAGCAGTACTTC. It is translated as CATLAGDRYEQYF.

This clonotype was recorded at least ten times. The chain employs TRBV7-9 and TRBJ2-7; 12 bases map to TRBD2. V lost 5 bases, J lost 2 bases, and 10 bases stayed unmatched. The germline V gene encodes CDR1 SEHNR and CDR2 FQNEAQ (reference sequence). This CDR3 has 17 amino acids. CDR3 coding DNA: TGTGCCAGCAGCGGGACTAGCGGGTCGTTGCGAACCTACGAGCAGTACTTC. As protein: CASSGTSGSLRTYEQYF.

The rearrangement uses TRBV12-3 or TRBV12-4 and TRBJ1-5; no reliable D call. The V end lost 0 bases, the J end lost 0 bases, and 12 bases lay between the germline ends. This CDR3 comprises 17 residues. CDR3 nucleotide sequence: TGTGCCAGCAGTTTAGCTCATGGAGCTTATAGCAATCAGCCCCAGCATTTT. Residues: CASSLAHGAYSNQPQHF.